This T cell receptor beta chain was recorded in a study of blood T cell repertoires in COVID-19. Notes on this clone: One end of the junction does not line up with germline, which may come from a read error.

The length of the CDR3 is 13 residues. Germline V gene lookup returns CDR1 SGHTA and CDR2 FQGNSA. Libraries were prepared by immunoSEQ multiplex PCR; TCRdb keeps only in-frame clonotypes and omits some of them. Of roughly 120,000 clones listed, over 75% are singletons. The TCR sequence derives from a man aged 80 or over with acute or convalescent COVID-19. The gene calls are TRBV7-2 and TRBJ2-4; 8 bases map to TRBD2. Sequencing was done on a sample of peripheral blood. CDR3 in amino acids: CASSPRGSGSLHF. The CDR3 nucleotides are TGTGCCAGCAGCCCAAGGGGGAGCGGGAGCCTACACTTC.